A selection of T cell receptor beta chains follows, all from one sample in a study of blood T cell repertoires in COVID-19. Only in-frame clones appear in the TCRdb table, and some are missing; sequencing was by immunoSEQ multiplex PCR. Counted here are about 300,000 clones, roughly 86% occurring once; the ten biggest clones make up approximately 1.8%. The sample was peripheral blood. The source of these receptors is a woman aged 30 to 39 with COVID-19, enrolled during active disease. Both conserved end residues are part of each CDR3. The D gene is left open where the match is weak. The size field is filled for only some rows; it gives once, few, many or a size class.

j_call clone_size v_call d_call cdr3_nt cdr3_aa
TRBJ1-5 . TRBV4-2 . TGTGCCAGCAGCCAAGCCAGGGTGAATCAGCCCCAGCATTTT CASSQARVNQPQHF
TRBJ1-6 . TRBV2 . TGTGCCAGCAAACGGGATAATAATTCACCCCTCCACTTT CASKRDNNSPLHF
TRBJ2-2 once TRBV19 . TGTGCCAGTAGTATAGGTACAGGGACCTCCGGGGAGCTGTTTTTT CASSIGTGTSGELFF
TRBJ1-6 . TRBV4-1 . TGCGCCAGCAGCCTCATGTCGGATGGGGCAGGATCACCCCTCCACTTT CASSLMSDGAGSPLHF
TRBJ2-2 . TRBV6-5 . TGTGCCAGCAGTTACTCACGCGGGTCCGGGGAGCTGTTTTTT CASSYSRGSGELFF
TRBJ1-2 . TRBV5-6 TRBD1 TGTGCCAGCAGCTTCCGGGGCAGGGGGCTAGGCTACACCTTC CASSFRGRGLGYTF
TRBJ2-2 . TRBV11-3 . TGTGCCAGCAGCTTACAGGACAGTACAGGCGGGGAGCTGTTTTTT CASSLQDSTGGELFF
TRBJ2-1 . TRBV7-2 TRBD2 TGTGCCAGCAGCTTTAGCGGGGGGGCTAGGGGTGAGCAGTTCTTC CASSFSGGARGEQFF
TRBJ1-5 . TRBV27 . TGTGCCAGCAGCCCAAGGGGGGGAGAGCCCCAGCATTTT CASSPRGGEPQHF
TRBJ1-6 . TRBV5-1 . TGCGCCAGCAGCTTCGAGAATAACTCACCCCTCCACTTT CASSFENNSPLHF
TRBJ1-4 . TRBV5-1 . TGCGCCAGCAGCTTGGCCCCCGGGGGGAGTAATGAAAAACTGTTTTTT CASSLAPGGSNEKLFF
TRBJ1-6 few TRBV19 TRBD1 TGTGCCAGTAGATTGGGACAGCTAAATTCACCCCTCCACTTT CASRLGQLNSPLHF
TRBJ1-1 . TRBV5-1 . TGCGCCAGCAGCTTTGGTAGAACAGGGATGAACACTGAAGCTTTCTTT CASSFGRTGMNTEAFF
TRBJ2-5 . TRBV25-1 TRBD1 TGTGCCAGCAGTGCCCTCGGACCGGGACAGACGACTATCCAGTACTTC CASSALGPGQTTIQYF
TRBJ2-5 once TRBV2 . TGTGCCAGCAGAGCACAGGGTTGGGAGACCCAGTACTTC CASRAQGWETQYF
TRBJ2-2 . TRBV6-5 . TGTGCCAGCAGCCCGACAGGTCCCGCCGGGGAGCTGTTTTTT CASSPTGPAGELFF
TRBJ2-5 . TRBV3-1/TRBV3-2 TRBD2 TGTGCCAGCAGCCTCCTCCTACTAGCGGGTCCCTCCGACCCCCGGGAGACCCAGTACTTC CASSLLLLAGPSDPRETQYF
TRBJ2-3 . TRBV7-2 . TGTGCCAGCAGACAAACCCCCACAGGCACAGATACGCAGTATTTT CASRQTPTGTDTQYF
TRBJ1-5 . TRBV29-1 . TGCAGCGTTGCTGCGGGAAGCGGCAATCAGCCCCAGCATTTT CSVAAGSGNQPQHF
TRBJ1-1 . TRBV12-3/TRBV12-4 . TGTGCCAGCAGTTCACAGGGGAACACTGAAGCTTTCTTT CASSSQGNTEAFF
TRBJ1-1 once TRBV4-3 . TGCGCCAGCAGCCCCGACCGGGGCACTGAAGCTTTCTTT CASSPDRGTEAFF
TRBJ2-3 . TRBV6-2/TRBV6-3 TRBD2 TGTGCCAGCAGTCCCCTAGCGGGGGGTACAGATACGCAGTATTTT CASSPLAGGTDTQYF
TRBJ1-3 . TRBV29-1 TRBD1 TGCAGCGTTTCGGACAGGGGGCTGACCACCATATATTTT CSVSDRGLTTIYF
TRBJ2-1 . TRBV19 TRBD2 TGTGCCAGTAGACCCGGGACTAGCGGCCTATACAATGAGCAGTTCTTC CASRPGTSGLYNEQFF
TRBJ1-6 . TRBV10-3 TRBD1 TGTGCCATCAGCCGGGACAGAGATAATTCACCCCTCCACTTT CAISRDRDNSPLHF
TRBJ1-1 . TRBV5-1 TRBD1 TGCGCCAGCAGCCCATCCGCCGGGACAGGGGTTTTCATGAACACTGAAGCTTTCTTT CASSPSAGTGVFMNTEAFF
TRBJ2-3 . TRBV4-2 TRBD2 TGTGCCAGCAGCCAAGAACTAGCGGGGGGGCCCGATACGCAGTATTTT CASSQELAGGPDTQYF
TRBJ1-4 . TRBV11-2 TRBD1 TGTGCCAGCAGCTCCGGGACAGGGGAAAAACTGTTTTTT CASSSGTGEKLFF
TRBJ1-5 once TRBV4-1 . TGCGCCAGCAGCCTCGGCTCAGGGGCAGGTCAGCCCCAGCATTTT CASSLGSGAGQPQHF
TRBJ1-2 . TRBV2 . TGTGCCAGCACGAGGAACGGCCAAGCTAACTATGGCTACACCTTC CASTRNGQANYGYTF
TRBJ2-7 once TRBV19 . TGTGCCAGTAGTATTGCCGGGGACACCACTTACGAGCAGTACTTC CASSIAGDTTYEQYF